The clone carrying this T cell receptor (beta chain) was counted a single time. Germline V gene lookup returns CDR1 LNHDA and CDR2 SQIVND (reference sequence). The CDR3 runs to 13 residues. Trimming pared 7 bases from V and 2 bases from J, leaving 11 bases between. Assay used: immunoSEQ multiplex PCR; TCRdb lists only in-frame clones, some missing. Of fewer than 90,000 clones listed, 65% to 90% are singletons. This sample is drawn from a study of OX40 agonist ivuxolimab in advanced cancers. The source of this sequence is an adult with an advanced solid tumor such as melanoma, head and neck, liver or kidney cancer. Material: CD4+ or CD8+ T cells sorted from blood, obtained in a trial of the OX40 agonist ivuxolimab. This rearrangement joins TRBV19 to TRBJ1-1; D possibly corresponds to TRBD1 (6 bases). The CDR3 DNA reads TGTGCCAGTAACGGACAGCATAACACTGAAGCTTTCTTT. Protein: CASNGQHNTEAFF. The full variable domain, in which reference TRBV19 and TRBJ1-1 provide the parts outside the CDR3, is DGGITQSPKYLFRKEGQNVTLSCEQNLNHDAMYWYRQDPGQGLRLIYYSQIVNDFQKGDIAEGYSVSREKKESFPLTVTSAQKNPTAFYLCASNGQHNTEAFFGQGTRLTVV.